This T cell receptor beta chain emerged from a study of cytomegalovirus exposure and HLA in healthy donors. Here immunoSEQ multiplex PCR was the method, and the copy in TCRdb shows in-frame clones only, minus some. The table records tens of thousands of clones, about 95% of them present only once. Points from the study as a whole: Cytomegalovirus-associated status was assigned to about 150 TCR beta chains. The authors confirmed in vitro that a few CMV-associated chains were specific for CMV antigens.

Comments on this clone: Its antigen is not identified. A read error may produce the germline difference seen at one junction end.

CDR1 and CDR2 from the germline V gene are SGHDT and YYEEEE. The CDR3 runs 16 residues. Separation from the approximately 690-subject first cohort characterized the roughly 120-subject validation cohort, to which the donors belonged. Input material: PBMCs. The TCR sequence derives from a woman in her late teens or twenties in good health and CMV-seronegative. V and J are TRBV5-6 and TRBJ1-3, with D unclear. The CDR3 nucleotides read TGTGCCAGCAGGTTGGGTGTCTCCCTCTCCGGAAACACCATATATTTT. Encoded protein: CASRLGVSLSGNTIYF.